This is a list of T cell receptor beta chains from one sample in a study of blood T cell repertoires in COVID-19. The method was immunoSEQ multiplex PCR; TCRdb's version includes in-frame clones alone and lacks a portion of them. The sample contains about 240,000 clones, 75% to 90% of which appear only once. The specimen sequenced was peripheral blood. The receptors were gathered from an older woman with active or convalescent COVID-19. Each CDR3 is given with its conserved first and last residue. Rows give clone size only sometimes, using once, few, many, or a class for an expanded clone.

>TRBV6-5|once|TRBJ2-7|15
CASSYSYGGSYEQYF
>TRBV19|.|TRBJ2-3|14
CASSMEQGTDTQYF
>TRBV7-9|few|TRBJ1-2|14
CASSPATPIYGYTF
>TRBV19|.|TRBJ1-3|14
CASSRRGAGNTIYF
>TRBV19|.|TRBJ2-6|20
CASSTRGPSGGATGANVLTF
>TRBV6-5|once|TRBJ1-1|15
CASTILDTRNTEAFF
>TRBV6-1|.|TRBJ2-1|14
CASSDAGTYNEQFF
>TRBV3-1/TRBV3-2|few|TRBJ2-1|14
CASSSRDTLNEQFF
>TRBV12-5|.|TRBJ2-5|15
CASGLGDRGDETQYF
>TRBV12-5|.|TRBJ1-2|13
CASGFGDSYGYTF
>TRBV29-1|.|TRBJ2-2|14
CSGREAANTGELFF
>TRBV9|.|TRBJ2-5|15
CASSVAPDNQETQYF
>TRBV4-1|.|TRBJ2-5|16
CASSLRRDRGEETQYF
>TRBV7-2|.|TRBJ1-1|17
CASSLARTGGGGTEAFF
>TRBV7-6|.|TRBJ1-5|15
CASSLGPAGNQPQHF
>TRBV21-1|.|TRBJ1-4|15
CASSKARDNNEKLFF
>TRBV5-1|.|TRBJ2-3|16
CASSLGLVKSTDTQYF
>TRBV15|.|TRBJ2-6|16
CATSRPTNSGANVLTF
>TRBV6-2/TRBV6-3|.|TRBJ2-5|11
CASSYGETQYF
>TRBV11-2|.|TRBJ1-3|16
CASSLAGQVSGNTIYF
>TRBV7-8|.|TRBJ2-1|15
CASSSRQGPPSEQFF
>TRBV19|.|TRBJ2-7|16
CASSMDGSGKIYEQYF
>TRBV9|.|TRBJ1-1|14
CASSEQQGNTEAFF
>TRBV14|.|TRBJ1-3|13
CASSQGFGGTIYF
>TRBV30|.|TRBJ1-1|14
CASYVRGPNTEAFF
>TRBV11-2|.|TRBJ2-5|13
CASSSQGRETQYF
>TRBV18|.|TRBJ2-7|14
CASSPQGYRDEQYF
>TRBV6-2/TRBV6-3|.|TRBJ1-5|13
CASSYTHGQPQHF
>TRBV10-3|.|TRBJ2-1|17
CAISGLSGTGAINEQFF
>TRBV6-6|.|TRBJ2-1|14
CASRYSGGYNEQFF
>TRBV10-3|.|TRBJ1-1|13
CAIRTGGSTEAFF
>TRBV5-1|few|TRBJ1-5|14
CASSLGAGDQPQHF
>TRBV4-1|.|TRBJ2-3|17
CASSQDGTSGGTDTQYF
>TRBV5-4|few|TRBJ1-1|15
CASSSRGRVATEAFF
>TRBV19|few|TRBJ1-2|15
CASTRTGSPFRGYTF
>TRBV30|once|TRBJ2-5|13
CAWKRLDGETQYF
>TRBV5-1|many|TRBJ2-5|14
CASSLVTGRETQYF
>TRBV27|.|TRBJ1-5|15
CASSPSIGSNQPQHF
>TRBV2|.|TRBJ2-5|16
CASSVTGGALGETQYF
>TRBV18|few|TRBJ1-2|14
CASSPRGGDYGYTF
>TRBV11-2|.|TRBJ2-5|15
CASSPRDRSQETQYF
>TRBV5-1|.|TRBJ1-1|14
CASSLDTHNTEAFF
>TRBV7-3|once|TRBJ1-1|13
CASSPRGLPEAFF
>TRBV18|.|TRBJ2-7|11
CASSPGYEQYF
>TRBV7-9|.|TRBJ1-1|15
CASSFPGGRNTEAFF